Each of the 16 T cell receptor beta chains below was sequenced from the same sample in a study of regulatory T cells in long-lasting Graves disease. Time point given: persistent/refractory GD, antithyroid drugs over 5 years with positive TRAb. The TCR library used RNA extracted from PBMCs. TCR beta libraries were built with iRepertoire HTBI primers and Arm-PCR of CDR3 regions. Each CDR3 protein is one row after TCRdb ran MiXCR on the multiplex PCR reads. The sample yields some 340,000 distinct CDR3 sequences, roughly 24% seen once. The starting material was peripheral blood mononuclear cells (PBMCs), obtained when the disease was refractory, from a patient treated with antithyroid drugs. Receptor source: a woman aged 35 to 49 with Graves disease.

This clonotype has ten or more counts. V is TRBV6-1 and J is TRBJ2-7; D may be TRBD2 (5 bases). The germline gives CDR1 MNHNS, CDR2 SASEGT. The V end was cut by 2 bases, the J end by 0 bases, with 11 bases between. The CDR3 spans 15 residues. The CDR3 coding sequence is TGTGCCAGCAGTGAACGGCAGCGGAACTCCTACGAGCAGTACTTC. This gives the protein CASSERQRNSYEQYF.

This clonotype has at least ten counts. The gene calls are TRBV12-3 or TRBV12-4 and TRBJ1-5, with D unclear. CDR3 length equals 13 residues. Trimming stripped 5 bases from V and 5 bases from J, with 10 bases between. The DNA of the CDR3 is TGTGCCAGCAGTCAGACGGAAGATCAGCCCCAGCATTTT. Protein product: CASSQTEDQPQHF.

This clonotype has at least ten counts. The chain employs TRBV9 and TRBJ1-1, with D hard to call. Trimming took off 0 bases at V and 5 bases at J, with 11 bases between the two ends. This CDR3 has 14 residues. Germline V lookup: CDR1 SGDLS, CDR2 YYNGEE. Here the CDR3 DNA reads TGTGCCAGCAGCGTAGGTCGGGGTGGGACTGAAGCTTTCTTT. It is translated as CASSVGRGGTEAFF.

This clonotype has at least ten counts. The chain employs TRBV28 and TRBJ1-1; D gene ambiguous. Trimming left V 6 bases short and J 5 bases short, with 10 bases between. The length of the CDR3 is 12 residues. Germline V gene lookup returns CDR1 MDHEN and CDR2 SYDVKM. Here the CDR3 reads CASSLGRTEAFF. CDR3 DNA: TGTGCCAGCAGCCTGGGGAGGACTGAAGCTTTCTTT.

This clonotype came up a few times. This sequence joins TRBV28 and TRBJ1-1, with D unresolved. The germline CDR1 and CDR2 sequences are MDHEN and SYDVKM. The CDR3 has 15 amino acids. The ends were cut back, 3 bases at V and 6 bases at J, with 17 bases in the middle. CDR3 bases: TGTGCCAGCAGTTTCCTTGGGCGTTCGGCCTCTGAAGCTTTCTTT. Translating it yields CASSFLGRSASEAFF.

The J gene is TRBJ1-3, the V gene TRBV20-1; 8 bases line up with TRBD1. This CDR3 comprises 14 residues. Per germline, CDR1 DFQATT and CDR2 SNEGSKA (reference sequence). J lost 2 bases, V lost 7 bases, and 7 bases had no gene match. In nucleotides, the CDR3 is TGCAGTGTTGCCAGGACAGGGACTGGAAACACCATATATTTT. Protein product: CSVARTGTGNTIYF.

This clonotype was observed once. The V call is TRBV7-8, the J call TRBJ1-5; the D gene is possibly TRBD1 (5 bases). The V end lost 5 bases, the J end lost 4 bases, and 18 bases lay between the germline ends. The germline CDR1 and CDR2 sequences are SGHVS and FQNEAQ. The length of the CDR3 is 16 residues. CDR3 protein: CASSPRWGTDNQPQHF. CDR3 bases: TGTGCCAGCAGCCCCCGCTGGGGGACGGATAATCAGCCCCAGCATTTT. Based on the CDR3 plus reference TRBV7-8 and TRBJ1-5, the full variable domain is GAGVSQSPRYKVAKRGQDVALRCDPISGHVSLFWYQQALGQGPEFLTYFQNEAQLDKSGLPSDRFFAERPEGSVSTLKIQRTQQEDSAVYLCASSPRWGTDNQPQHFGDGTRLSIL.

This clonotype was seen a handful of times. V gene TRBV18 combines with J gene TRBJ1-4; D unclear. The germline gives CDR1 KGHSH, CDR2 LQKENI. Trimming took 3 bases from V and 8 from J, leaving 19 bases between them. This CDR3 is 16 amino acids long. CDR3 DNA sequence: TGTGCCAGCTCACCTCTGGGCCCATCTCCGGAGGAAAAACTGTTTTTT. This gives the protein CASSPLGPSPEEKLFF.

This clonotype was found a few times. This rearrangement joins TRBV20-1 to TRBJ2-7, with 11 positions matching TRBD2. The CDR3 runs 16 residues. J gave up 5 bases and V 3 bases, and 12 bases lay outside the gene matches. CDR1 and CDR2 from the germline V gene are DFQATT and SNEGSKA (reference sequence). CDR3 protein: CSASTSGSRGRNEQYF. In DNA form, the CDR3 reads TGCAGTGCTAGTACTAGCGGGAGTAGGGGGCGTAACGAGCAGTACTTC.

This clonotype was counted at least ten times. The rearrangement uses TRBV27 and TRBJ2-7, with 8 bases lining up with TRBD2. This CDR3 region has 15 residues. The ends lost 4 bases at V and 3 bases at J; junction bases unmatched: 8. In germline, CDR1 is MNHEY, CDR2 SMNVEV (reference sequence). CDR3 DNA: TGTGCCAGCAGTTCCTATAGCGGGACTCACTACGAGCAGTACTTC. It encodes CASSSYSGTHYEQYF.

The V and J genes are TRBV5-6 and TRBJ2-2; D is uncertain. The germline V gene has CDR1 SGHDT and CDR2 YYEEEE. Trimming cost V 0 bases and J 1 base, with 4 bases left between them. The CDR3 length is 14 residues. CDR3 sequence reads: CASSLERNTGELFF. CDR3 nucleotide sequence: TGTGCCAGCAGCTTGGAACGGAACACCGGGGAGCTGTTTTTT.

As to this clonotype: With a much larger clone just one base away, this may be a read error. The gene calls are TRBV28 and TRBJ2-4, with TRBD2 identical over 10 bases. CDR1 and CDR2 (germline): MDHEN, SYDVKM. The CDR3 totals 15 residues. CDR3 loop: CPSSLYLAGENIQYF. DNA of the CDR3: TGTCCCAGCAGTTTATATCTAGCGGGAGAAAACATTCAGTACTTC.

The chain links TRBV5-1 to TRBJ1-1; TRBD1 matches at 7 bases. CDR3 length equals 14 residues. Germline-derived CDR1 and CDR2 are SGHRS and YFSETQ. The V gene end was trimmed by 4 bases and the J gene end by 3 bases; junction bases not matched to a gene: 6. CDR3 region: CASSRGTEDTEAFF. DNA of the CDR3: TGCGCCAGCAGCAGGGGGACAGAGGACACTGAAGCTTTCTTT.

The V call is TRBV6-2 or TRBV6-3, the J call TRBJ1-2, with D possibly being TRBD1 (5 bases). The CDR3 totals 16 residues. CDR1 MNHEY and CDR2 SVGEGT come from the germline V gene. Trimming shortened V by 2 bases and J by 4 bases, and 17 bases separated the two germline ends. The CDR3 nucleotides read TGTGCCAGCAGTTACGGTCCCGGGGCCGCTGGCTATGGCTACACCTTC. Amino acid sequence: CASSYGPGAAGYGYTF.

Many counts were recorded for this clonotype. The rearrangement joins TRBV20-1 to TRBJ1-2; TRBD1 matches 9 bases. Germline V lookup: CDR1 DFQATT, CDR2 SNEGSKA (reference sequence). The CDR3 extends over 12 amino acids. V shed 5 bases and J 7 bases; nucleotides not matched to a gene: 5. CDR3 nucleotide sequence: TGCAGTGCTGTGACAGGGGGTGGTGGCTACACCTTC. Translated, it gives CSAVTGGGGYTF.

CDR3 region: CASSMGRYIHEQFF. Written as DNA, the CDR3 is TGTGCCAGTAGTATGGGACGGTACATCCATGAGCAGTTCTTC. The rearrangement links TRBV19 to TRBJ2-1; possibly TRBD1 or TRBD2 for D (5 bases each). This CDR3 spans 14 amino acids. Trimming took off 3 bases at V and 8 bases at J, with 14 bases between the two ends. Germline CDR1 reads LNHDA; CDR2 reads SQIVND (reference sequence).